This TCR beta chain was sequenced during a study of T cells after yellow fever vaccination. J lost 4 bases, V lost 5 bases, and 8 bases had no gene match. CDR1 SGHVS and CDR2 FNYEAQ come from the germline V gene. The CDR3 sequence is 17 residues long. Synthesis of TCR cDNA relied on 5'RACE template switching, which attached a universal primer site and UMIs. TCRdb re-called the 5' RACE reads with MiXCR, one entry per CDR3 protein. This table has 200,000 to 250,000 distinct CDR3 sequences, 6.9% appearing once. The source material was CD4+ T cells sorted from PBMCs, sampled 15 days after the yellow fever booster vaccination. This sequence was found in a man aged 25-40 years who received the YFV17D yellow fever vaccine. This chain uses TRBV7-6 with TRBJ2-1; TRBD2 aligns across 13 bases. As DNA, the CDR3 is TGTGCCAGCAGCGGCGGGACTAGCGGGATAGCGTACAATGAGCAGTTCTTC. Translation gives CASSGGTSGIAYNEQFF.